This T cell receptor (beta chain) came from a study of T cells in Graves' hyperthyroidism and ophthalmopathy. TCR beta CDR3 regions were amplified from RNA transcripts. Using the HTBI primer set, a first-round RT-PCR was run on the TCR CDR3. MiXCR, applied by TCRdb to the multiplex PCR reads, yields one record per CDR3 protein. The sample lists 360,000 or so distinct CDR3 sequences; over 15% were seen once. Overall study findings and caveats: Ophthalmopathy was predicted by the model a median of around 5.9 months ahead of onset.

This clonotype was recorded only once. Its antigen is unidentified. Ophthalmopathy cases scored 3 or more on the Clinical Activity Score and 4 or more on NOSPECS grade, with duration below 3 months. Uncontrolled infection, other autoimmune disease, pregnancy or lactation disqualified patients from enrolment. Based on clinical symptoms, serum thyroxine and TRAb, thyroid ultrasound and orbital computed tomography, diagnoses were reached. The origin of this receptor is a woman between 40 and 50 years old with Graves' ophthalmopathy. Source material: blood.

CDR3 sequence (DNA): TGTGCCAGCAGCTCGGTGGGGACTAGTTCCGAGACCCAGTACTTC. It encodes CASSSVGTSSETQYF. This sequence joins TRBV7-9 and TRBJ2-5; 8 bases are a match to TRBD2. V shed 4 bases and J 5 bases; nucleotides not matched to a gene: 9. CDR3 length: 15 amino acids. Germline V gene data show CDR1 as SEHNR and CDR2 as FQNEAQ (reference sequence). Variable domain in full (rest from reference TRBV7-9 and TRBJ2-5): DTGVSQNPRHKITKRGQNVTFRCDPISEHNRLYWYRQTLGQGPEFLTYFQNEAQLEKSRLLSDRFSAERPKGSFSTLEIQRTEQGDSAMYLCASSSVGTSSETQYFGPGTRLLVL.